This T cell receptor (beta chain) came from a study of blood T cell repertoires in COVID-19. Turning to the study itself: Specimens from acute and convalescent COVID-19 originated in the United States, Italy and Spain.

The CDR3 spans 16 residues. The germline V gene encodes CDR1 SGHAT and CDR2 FQNNGV. V shed 2 bases and J shed 2 bases, with 15 bases lying between them. Authors' data handling: For nucleated cells, counts were estimated from reference gene primer amplification. Generated by immunoSEQ multiplex PCR, the TCRdb table keeps only in-frame clones and is missing some. The V and J calls and the clone size are those of that table, but D and trimming were determined from the DNA. The sample consists of around 200,000 clones, around 86% of them appearing once. Sequenced material: PBMCs or T cells enriched from blood (not recorded which). This clonotype was obtained from a man aged 35 to 55 with acute COVID-19. This chain connects TRBV11-2 to TRBJ1-1; weak D call: TRBD1 (6 bases). CDR3 protein: CASSLRFGQKNTEAFF. The CDR3 DNA sequence: TGTGCCAGCAGCTTACGGTTCGGACAGAAAAACACTGAAGCTTTCTTT.